This TCR beta chain was sequenced in a study of technical replicates of blood from four donors. TCRdb's table, derived via immunoSEQ multiplex PCR, lists solely in-frame clones and lacks some. Among approximately 59,000 clones, around 87% were seen once, and the ten largest hold about 5%. V gave up 4 bases and J gave up 4 bases, with 13 bases separating them. From germline, CDR1 is SEHNR and CDR2 FQNEAQ (reference sequence). There are 14 residues in the CDR3. The receptor's source is a human donor in good health. Some clones in this sample may be carry-over from other donors' samples. Material: PBMCs. The chain recombines TRBV7-9 with TRBJ1-1; D perhaps matches TRBD1 (6 bases). The CDR3 nucleotides read TGTGCCAGCAGCTCCAACGACAGGTCCACTGAAGCTTTCTTT. It encodes CASSSNDRSTEAFF.